A selection of T cell receptor beta chains follows, all from one sample in a study of T cells in localized non-small cell lung cancer. TCRdb keeps only in-frame clones here, not all; method: immunoSEQ multiplex PCR. The sample has 100,000 to 150,000 clones, roughly 90% seen once. The starting material was peripheral blood, obtained before any cancer treatment. These receptors were taken from a female donor over 55 with stage I lung adenocarcinoma. Both conserved end residues are part of each CDR3. A D gene is named only where the DNA matches it firmly. A row's size may be missing; if present it is once, few, many or a size class.

j_call clone_size v_call d_call cdr3_aa cdr3_nt
TRBJ2-1 NA TRBV7-3 NA CASSLTAGNGNNEQFF TGTGCCAGCAGCTTAACGGCAGGAAATGGGAACAATGAGCAGTTCTTC
TRBJ2-2 NA TRBV7-6 NA CASSLGPGVGELFF TGTGCCAGCAGCCTGGGGCCGGGTGTCGGGGAGCTGTTTTTT
TRBJ2-7 NA TRBV7-2 NA CASSLSSYEQYF TGTGCCAGCAGCTTAAGCTCCTACGAGCAGTACTTC
TRBJ2-1 NA TRBV27 TRBD2 CASSLGPSGSRYNEQFF TGTGCCAGCAGTTTAGGTCCTAGCGGGAGTAGGTACAATGAGCAGTTCTTC
TRBJ2-7 once TRBV6-4 TRBD2 CASSDTSGSREQYF TGTGCCAGCAGTGACACTAGCGGGAGTCGCGAGCAGTACTTC
TRBJ1-5 NA TRBV6-1 NA CASSEDWGAQPQHF TGTGCCAGCAGTGAAGACTGGGGTGCTCAGCCCCAGCATTTT
TRBJ2-1 NA TRBV11-2 TRBD2 CASSLLAGGNEQFF TGTGCCAGCAGCCTTCTAGCGGGAGGCAATGAGCAGTTCTTC
TRBJ2-7 few TRBV30 NA CAWSAPLPPYEQYF TGTGCCTGGAGTGCCCCTCTCCCTCCCTACGAGCAGTACTTC
TRBJ1-1 NA TRBV29-1 TRBD1 CSSKRGTGGSNTEAFF TGCAGCTCAAAACGGGGGACAGGGGGCTCGAACACTGAAGCTTTCTTT
TRBJ1-5 NA TRBV28 TRBD1 CASRGGGSQPQHF TGTGCCAGCAGGGGAGGGGGCTCCCAGCCCCAGCATTTT
TRBJ1-5 NA TRBV30 NA CAWNGGGNQPQHF TGTGCCTGGAATGGAGGAGGCAATCAGCCCCAGCATTTT
TRBJ2-1 NA TRBV11-3 NA CASSLSLANEQFF TGTGCCAGCAGCTTAAGTCTCGCCAATGAGCAGTTCTTC